These 10 T cell receptor beta chains were sequenced from one sample in a study of blood T cell repertoires in COVID-19. Repertoires were generated with immunoSEQ multiplex PCR, while TCRdb's copy carries only in-frame clones and drops some. Of about 300,000 clones listed, 89% are singletons. The specimen was peripheral blood. These receptors were taken from a man aged 18 to 30 who had recovered from COVID-19.

V is TRBV5-8 and J is TRBJ1-5, with 7 bases fitting TRBD1. This CDR3 has 15 amino acids. J gave up 0 bases and V 3 bases, and 3 bases lay outside the gene matches. CDR1 SGHTS and CDR2 YDEGEE come from the germline V gene. CDR3 in amino acids: CASSSGTVSNQPQHF. CDR3 DNA: TGTGCCAGCAGCTCGGGGACAGTTAGCAATCAGCCCCAGCATTTT.

The chain couples TRBV27 to TRBJ2-5; a weak D match, TRBD1 (6 bases). Germline V lookup: CDR1 MNHEY, CDR2 SMNVEV (reference sequence). Trimming cost V 1 base and J 5 bases, with 8 bases left between them. The length of the CDR3 is 13 residues. The CDR3 DNA is TGTGCCAGCAGTTTATTTGGGGGCGAGACCCAGTACTTC. The encoded protein is CASSLFGGETQYF.

The chain couples TRBV19 to TRBJ2-7; maybe TRBD1 (6 bases). The germline gives CDR1 LNHDA, CDR2 SQIVND (reference sequence). The CDR3 contains 12 residues. V gave up 6 bases and J gave up 5 bases, with 11 bases separating them. The CDR3 nucleotides read TGTGCCAGTAGACAGGGCTTCAACGAGCAGTACTTC. As protein: CASRQGFNEQYF.

The chain links TRBV9 to TRBJ2-6; TRBD2 is a possible D gene (6 bases). The CDR3 loop spans 16 amino acids. Germline-derived CDR1 and CDR2 are SGDLS and YYNGEE. Trimming removed 4 bases at V and 2 bases at J, with 13 bases between. Here the CDR3 reads CASSISGTAGANVLTF. The CDR3 nucleotides read TGTGCCAGCAGCATCTCAGGGACTGCTGGGGCCAACGTCCTGACTTTC.

V gene TRBV5-4 combines with J gene TRBJ2-7; D call uncertain. With 1 base removed from V and 9 bases from J, the gap between germline ends came to 14 bases. The CDR3 sequence is 13 residues long. Germline values: CDR1 SGHNT, CDR2 YYREEE (reference sequence). The CDR3 nucleotides are TGTGCCAGCAGCTTGCCGCTTGGAGATGTGCAGTACTTC. Protein sequence: CASSLPLGDVQYF.

The chain couples TRBV7-9 to TRBJ1-6; perhaps TRBD1 as D (5 bases). The V end lost 5 bases, the J end lost 8 bases, and 16 bases lay between the germline ends. This CDR3 region has 15 residues. The germline gives CDR1 SEHNR, CDR2 FQNEAQ (reference sequence). Written as DNA, the CDR3 is TGTGCCAGCAGCAAAAAGGCAGGGTCATATTCACCCCTCCACTTT. The encoded protein is CASSKKAGSYSPLHF. Filled out from reference TRBV7-9 and TRBJ1-6, the complete variable domain reads DTGVSQNPRHKITKRGQNVTFRCDPISEHNRLYWYRQTLGQGPEFLTYFQNEAQLEKSRLLSDRFSAERPKGSFSTLEIQRTEQGDSAMYLCASSKKAGSYSPLHFGNGTRLTVT.

Written as DNA, the CDR3 is TGTGCCAGCAGTTCCGGGAGAGGGGAGCAGTACTTC. Encoded protein: CASSSGRGEQYF. The V gene is TRBV6-6, the J gene TRBJ2-7; D might be TRBD2 (6 bases). The germline gives CDR1 MNHNY, CDR2 SVGAGI (reference sequence). This CDR3 region has 12 residues. V shed 4 bases and J shed 7 bases, with 11 bases lying between them.

This chain uses TRBV6-5 with TRBJ1-5; D is uncertain. V was trimmed by 8 bases and J by 2 bases, leaving 16 bases between them. CDR1 MNHEY and CDR2 SVGAGI come from the germline V gene. The CDR3 sequence is 15 residues long. This chain's CDR3 is CASHNNPFGNQPQHF. The CDR3 nucleotides are TGTGCCAGCCATAACAACCCATTCGGCAATCAGCCCCAGCATTTT.

This chain connects TRBV2 to TRBJ1-5, with 9 positions matching TRBD1. The CDR3 has 14 amino acids. With 3 bases clipped from V and 6 bases from J, the junction kept 3 bases outside the gene matches. From germline, CDR1 is SNHLY and CDR2 FYNNEI. The CDR3 spells CASSEGTGPQPQHF. CDR3 in DNA: TGTGCCAGCAGTGAGGGGACAGGGCCTCAGCCCCAGCATTTT.

The chain recombines TRBV6-1 with TRBJ1-2; D is possibly TRBD1 (5 bases). With 3 bases removed from V and 4 bases from J, the gap between germline ends came to 12 bases. The CDR3 length is 14 residues. From germline, CDR1 is MNHNS and CDR2 SASEGT. CDR3 bases: TGTGCCAGCAGTGAGGCCGCTAGGGGCTATGGCTACACCTTC. This codes for CASSEAARGYGYTF.